The sequence of this T cell receptor beta chain was determined in a study of cytomegalovirus exposure and HLA in healthy donors (dated by TCRdb to between 2016 and 2019). Describing the broader study: According to an earlier analysis of 587 of the donors, about 190 million T cells yielded roughly 100 million unique TCR beta sequences and 250 to 350 Gb of sequence data. An early release covering 550 to 650 HLA-typed donors comprised about 310 gigabases of sequencing data and around 85 million unique TCR sequences. Among the roughly 370 genotyped donors, more than 70% belonged to the genetic ancestry cluster associated with self-reported Caucasian donors. The study aimed to test whether signatures of past pathogen exposure could be identified by cataloging public T cell receptors. The study profiled the T cell repertoires of approximately 700 subjects by immunosequencing and related them to cytomegalovirus serostatus. A separate validation cohort of 100 to 150 different subjects was used in addition to the 666-subject first cohort. To predict cytomegalovirus infection status, the study brought together high-throughput TCR immunosequencing, statistical association of individual TCRs with disease status, and machine learning. A later analysis re-examined previously published TCR beta repertoires from more than 650 donors and added high-resolution HLA genotyping to investigate patterns of TCR occurrence. Rather than using new phenotypic data, the later analysis identified candidate immune exposures from TCR beta sequences and from how often those sequences occurred across donors. An earlier analysis of roughly 580 of the donors used high-throughput TCR beta sequencing to judge whether each TCR beta V gene segment behaved as functional or pseudogenic. Alongside the repertoire data, information on donor age, sex, ethnicity and CMV serostatus was compiled. A later genetic analysis took genome-wide SNP genotypes for about 55% of the 666 donors and used that subset as a discovery cohort. Every discovery cohort repertoire had been produced on one sequencing platform. Class I and class II HLA loci were covered by the typing at four-digit resolution. The number of donors typed differed by locus, with 629-630 for A, B, C, DRB1 and DQB1, roughly 520 for DQA1, 600 to 610 for DPA1, and over 400 for DPB1. Because of strong linkage in the cohort, a few DR-DQ haplotypes were treated as single units for association and clustering. Among over 350 genotyped donors of the cohort, an average of 235,054 unique TCR beta nucleotide sequences were sequenced per donor, 15% to 20% of them non-productive. Study-wide conclusions, independent of this receptor: In a later analysis, HLA-associated TCR beta chains showed more clonal expansion and lower generation probabilities than non-associated chains that were equally common. Most CMV-associated TCR beta chains appeared to be HLA-restricted in a later analysis, and the HLA associations seemed to be driven largely by CMV exposure. The study listed around 160 TCR beta chains as associated with cytomegalovirus. A cluster of highly shared sequence variants was judged likely to be a technical artifact of the sequencing pipeline. A later analysis reported that several top co-occurrence clusters appeared linked to parvovirus B19, influenza, CMV and Epstein-Barr virus. In an earlier analysis of some 500 of the donors, most TCR beta V segments were observed in productive rearrangements about 87% or about 30% of the time, broadly matching IMGT annotations. In a later genetic analysis, a missense DCLRE1C variant was associated with V-gene and J-gene trimming of TCR beta chains, and the association was replicated in an independent cohort. Sequencing depth was assumed to be roughly uniform across donors in the presence/absence analyses, though that assumption may not hold. The cohort was sequenced for TCR beta chains only, and without alpha or paired-chain data the features that could be detected were limited. A later genetic analysis reported fewer N-insertions in productive TCRs among donors in an Asian-associated ancestry cluster than the roughly 700-donor mean. Assigning TCR associations to individual alleles was difficult when HLA alleles, especially DR and DQ, strongly co-occurred. Because some donors lacked HLA typing at each locus, the association tests relied only on the typed subset. Most TCR sequences were seen in very few donors, while some public TCRs were found in many individuals. A further reported finding was that TCR beta sequences accurately predicted the HLA-A and HLA-B alleles for most subjects in the first cohort. Specific HLA alleles were associated with roughly 16,000 TCR beta sequences at a false discovery rate of 0.05 in a later analysis. A later analysis found that TCR association rates varied across HLA loci, with DRB1 alleles showing the most associated TCRs and HLA-C alleles the fewest. The classifier was reported to diagnose cytomegalovirus status with high specificity and sensitivity in both the original cohort and the validation cohort. Linkage disequilibrium might explain the correlated functional status among segregating V segments, but an unknown experimental factor could not be ruled out. Because counts were too low, seventeen rarely observed V segments, including chromosome 9 orphons, were excluded from the earlier analysis of 500 to 700 of the donors. For the cohort, immune exposure information was limited to CMV serostatus. The 87-base-pair reads could not distinguish some IMGT-functional V segments, including TRBV6-2 and TRBV6-3, so those segments were excluded. The authors suggested that the approach could potentially be extended to other disease states and immunological phenotypes. In vitro tests confirmed that a few of the cytomegalovirus-associated TCR beta chains recognize cytomegalovirus antigens.

The cohort was made up of about 610 healthy bone marrow donors. All cohort members were sampled while nominally healthy, although unrecorded immune exposures were likely present. The donor was CMV seropositive and belonged to the group of over 250 seropositive cohort members. Each donor provided a peripheral blood sample, and peripheral blood mononuclear cells were used for TCR beta sequencing. Genomic DNA was extracted from the blood cell samples with the Qiagen DNeasy Blood Extraction Kit. A distance of 17 bases separates the germline ends of V and J, which lose 0 bases and 7 bases respectively. The CDR3 numbers 15 residues from cysteine through phenylalanine. The kept DNA is CDR3 alone, 45 bases in frame from the first base. CDR1 SGHNT and CDR2 YYREEE were looked up in the germline V gene (reference sequence). Libraries were constructed by the immunoSEQ multiplex PCR assay. The multiplex PCR relied on a mix of 60 forward primers for TCR Vbeta segments and 13 reverse primers for TCR Jbeta segments. Amplification of the CDR3 region of rearranged TCR beta genes was performed with a multiplex PCR assay on genomic DNA. On the Illumina HiSeq System, the amplified TCR beta libraries were sequenced as 87-base-pair reads. The study's processing was this. A later analysis tallied 75 million to 85 million unique TCR beta chains across the 700 or so repertoires, and some 10 million of those chains were shared by two or more donors. A nearest-neighbor algorithm error-corrected the raw reads and collapsed the reads into unique sequences, merging closely related sequences to remove PCR and sequencing errors. CDR3 sequences were aligned to IMGT reference sequences to assign V, D and J gene segments. For a sequence to be retained, a match of at least six nucleotides was required to both a V gene segment and a J gene segment. A rearrangement was called productive if the CDR3 had no stop codons and remained in frame with V and J, and every other rearrangement was called non-productive. CDR3 was defined according to IMGT convention as the region running from the second conserved V-encoded cysteine to the conserved J-encoded phenylalanine. Sequences without an unambiguous match to a single V gene segment were excluded from the earlier analysis of 587 of the donors. In an earlier analysis of several hundred of the donors, V segments were called functional above 56.7% productive rearrangements and were called segregating when the between-donor standard deviation exceeded 5%. To diagnose cytomegalovirus status from the catalog of TCR beta chain sequences, a statistical classification framework was built. V and J gene assignment, in a later analysis, came from comparing TCR nucleotide sequences with IMGT/GENE-DB human TR gene sequences. A later analysis assigned CDR3 sequences and most-parsimonious VDJ recombination scenarios with the TCRdist pipeline. A later analysis defined each TCR beta chain by its CDR3 amino acid sequence plus V-gene family, and excluded reads lacking a unique V-gene family. As a way to deal with suspected cross-contamination and a sequencing artifact, a later analysis dropped hundreds of nucleotide sequences that were highly shared and had low generation probability. For each public chain, a later analysis derived a clonal expansion index from normalized ranks of inferred template counts within each repertoire. In a later analysis, generation probabilities were computed using a VDJ recombination model fitted to out-of-frame rearrangements, and the results were checked against IGoR. In a later analysis, TCR-TCR, TCR-HLA and TCR-CMV co-occurrence was scored with hypergeometric tests, and a repertoire-size bias correction was applied to TCR pairs. To estimate false discovery rates, a later analysis permuted the HLA or CMV assignments 20 times. In a later analysis, co-occurring TCRs were grouped with DBSCAN, and TCRdist sequence similarity was added when clustering was performed within HLA-allele-positive subsets. For co-occurrence clustering, repertoires with fewer than 30,000 or more than 120,000 public chains were excluded, along with roughly five repertoires with anomalous nucleotide sharing. Imported from immuneACCESS, the table was reduced by TCRdb to in-frame sequences with V and J called. These copies leave out some clones; in studies compared against another copy, an unresolved V gene accounts for under half, and the cause of the remainder is not known. D and trimming were read from the DNA, whereas the V and J calls and clone size are those reported in that table. The sample data list some 110,000 clones, and around 80% of these were observed just once. The ten largest clones represent around a fifth of the sample.

This clone was counted only a few times. What this receptor recognizes is not known. No base-level quality is on record; no much larger clone is a single base apart. Sample: PBMCs. The receptor was derived from a man between 25 and 39 years old in good health and CMV-seropositive. The sequence links TRBV5-4 to TRBJ2-7; a tentative D call is TRBD2 (6 bases match). CDR3 sequence: CASSLGGVAWREQYF. The nucleotides read TGTGCCAGCAGCTTGGGGGGGGTGGCCTGGCGGGAGCAGTACTTC. Joined to the reference TRBV5-4 and TRBJ2-7 proteins, this CDR3 gives the full variable domain: ETGVTQSPTHLIKTRGQQVTLRCSSQSGHNTVSWYQQALGQGPQFIFQYYREEENGRGNFPPRFSGLQFPNYSSELNVNALELDDSALYLCASSLGGVAWREQYFGPGTRLTVT.